The 30 T cell receptor beta chains in this list originate from one sample, sequenced in a study of CD8+CD57+ T cells in acquired aplastic anemia. CD8+CD57+ cell expansion had been shown by flow cytometry in patients chosen for sequencing. Profiles of TCR beta VDJ and CDR3 were generated from a genomic DNA template. One entry per CDR3 protein, called by TCRdb with MiXCR from the reads. Of around 500,000 distinct CDR3 sequences listed, around 30% are singletons. Sequenced: sorted CD4+, CD8+, or CD8+CD57+ T cells (not recorded which) from PBMCs. Receptor source: a human donor with aplastic anemia.

The J gene is TRBJ2-1, the V gene TRBV12-3 or TRBV12-4; a weak D match, TRBD2 (6 bases). This CDR3 comprises 15 residues. Trimming shortened V by 2 bases and J by 0 bases, and 8 bases separated the two germline ends. CDR3 DNA sequence: TGTGCCAGCAGTTTATACGGGAGCTCCTACAATGAGCAGTTCTTC. As protein: CASSLYGSSYNEQFF.

Worth noting for this clonotype: This likely comes from a read error, as the CDR3 has no conserved phenylalanine or tryptophan at its end. Because the CDR3's place on the DNA is in doubt, the DNA is left out and the CDR3 is given as listed by TCRdb. The V call is TRBV9, the J call TRBJ1-6. From its first to its last residue, the CDR3 has 8 amino acids. Germline V gene lookup returns CDR1 SGDLS and CDR2 YYNGEE. The chain's CDR3 is CASSLVAV.

This clonotype has a handful of counts. The chain is built from TRBV19 and TRBJ2-6; D gene unclear. Per the germline V gene, CDR1 is LNHDA and CDR2 is SQIVND (reference sequence). Deletions cut 5 bases from V and 0 bases from J, with 11 bases between. The CDR3 is 16 residues long. The DNA of the CDR3 is TGTGCCAGTAGTGCTACTCAGAGCTCTGGGGCCAACGTCCTGACTTTC. Translation: CASSATQSSGANVLTF.

This clonotype was observed a few times. V gene TRBV4-3 combines with J gene TRBJ2-7; TRBD2 aligns across 16 bases. V trimming: 4 bases; J trimming: 1 base; junction bases outside the gene matches: 7. The germline gives CDR1 LGHNA, CDR2 YSLEER. This CDR3 is built from 18 residues. The CDR3 protein is CASSPGLAGGPSSYEQYF. DNA for the CDR3: TGCGCCAGCAGCCCGGGACTAGCGGGAGGGCCGAGTTCCTACGAGCAGTACTTC.

This clonotype was recorded at least ten times. This CDR3 reads CASSSSGTGFEKLFF. CDR3 DNA sequence: TGTGCCAGTAGTTCTTCCGGGACAGGGTTTGAAAAACTGTTTTTT. The chain has TRBV19 and TRBJ1-4; TRBD1 aligns across 9 bases. The V segment lost 5 bases and the J segment 7 bases; nucleotides outside the gene matches: 8. Germline CDR1 is LNHDA and CDR2 is SQIVND (reference sequence). CDR3 length: 15 residues.

CDR3 sequence reads: CASRIAGAKNIQYF. In nucleotides, the CDR3 is TGTGCCAGCAGGATAGCGGGGGCCAAAAACATTCAGTACTTC. The J gene is TRBJ2-4, the V gene TRBV2; 8 bases align to TRBD2. The CDR3 is 14 residues long. V shed 6 bases, J shed 1 base, and the junction held 2 bases outside the gene matches. CDR1 and CDR2 (germline): SNHLY, FYNNEI.

This clonotype was detected a few times. This chain connects TRBV7-8 to TRBJ1-1, with D possibly matching TRBD1 (5 bases). The CDR3 totals 14 residues. Germline V gene data show CDR1 as SGHVS and CDR2 as FQNEAQ. V was pared by 8 bases and J by 1 base, with 14 bases between. CDR3 nucleotide sequence: TGTGCCAGCCTCGCCGGACACCAGAACACTGAAGCTTTCTTT. Translating gives CASLAGHQNTEAFF. The whole variable domain, filled in from reference TRBV7-8 and TRBJ1-1, reads GAGVSQSPRYKVAKRGQDVALRCDPISGHVSLFWYQQALGQGPEFLTYFQNEAQLDKSGLPSDRFFAERPEGSVSTLKIQRTQQEDSAVYLCASLAGHQNTEAFFGQGTRLTVV.

This clonotype was found once. This chain uses TRBV15 with TRBJ2-5; 8 bases fit TRBD2. The CDR3 covers 15 residues. Germline V gives CDR1 LNHNV, CDR2 YYDKDF (reference sequence). V trimming: 7 bases; J trimming: 3 bases; junction bases outside the gene matches: 10. This chain's CDR3 is CATKQHSGEEETQYF. The CDR3 bases are TGTGCCACCAAGCAGCATAGCGGGGAGGAAGAGACCCAGTACTTC.

With regard to this clonotype: This may be a read error, as it is one base from a much larger clone. The V call is TRBV7-3, the J call TRBJ2-1; D is unresolved. CDR1 is SGHTA and CDR2 is FQGTGA in the germline V gene. The CDR3 has 14 residues. The ends were cut back, 2 bases at V and 8 bases at J, with 13 bases in the middle. CDR3 DNA sequence: TGTGCCAGCAGCTTAGACGTGGACCCGGATGAGCAGTTCTTC. As protein: CASSLDVDPDEQFF.

This clonotype was seen ten or more times. The chain has TRBV19 and TRBJ2-7; 13 positions agree with TRBD2. V lost 3 bases, J lost 6 bases, and 5 bases stayed unmatched. This CDR3 spans 15 amino acids. Germline-derived CDR1 and CDR2 are LNHDA and SQIVND (reference sequence). CDR3: CASSITSGRASEQYF. The CDR3 nucleotides read TGTGCCAGTAGTATCACTAGCGGGAGGGCCTCCGAGCAGTACTTC. Based on the CDR3 plus reference TRBV19 and TRBJ2-7, the full variable domain is DGGITQSPKYLFRKEGQNVTLSCEQNLNHDAMYWYRQDPGQGLRLIYYSQIVNDFQKGDIAEGYSVSREKKESFPLTVTSAQKNPTAFYLCASSITSGRASEQYFGPGTRLTVT.

The chain couples TRBV9 to TRBJ2-3, with a tentative D call TRBD2 (5 bases). V shed 4 bases and J shed 0 bases, with 12 bases lying between them. The germline gives CDR1 SGDLS, CDR2 YYNGEE. This CDR3 region has 15 residues. CDR3 residues: CASSKLDASTDTQYF. The CDR3 DNA reads as TGTGCCAGCAGCAAACTAGACGCTAGCACAGATACGCAGTATTTT.

This clonotype was seen more than once but under ten times. With a much larger clone just one base away, this may be a read error. The chain carries TRBV2 and TRBJ2-5; no reliable D call. The CDR3 is 13 amino acids. CDR1 is SNHLY and CDR2 is FYNNEI in the germline V gene. Trimming shortened V by 7 bases and J by 0 bases, and 9 bases separated the two germline ends. CDR3 DNA sequence: TGTGCCAGCATGTCGCACCACCAAGAGACCCAGTACTTC. Its protein product is CASMSHHQETQYF.

The V and J genes are TRBV4-1 and TRBJ2-4, with 10 nucleotides matching TRBD1. Per germline, CDR1 MGHRA and CDR2 YSYEKL. The CDR3 length is 16 residues. V lost 4 bases to trimming and J lost 2 bases; unmatched junction nucleotides: 5. As DNA, the CDR3 is TGCGCCAGCAGCCGCCCGGGACAGGGGTCCAAAAACATTCAGTACTTC. This translates into CASSRPGQGSKNIQYF.

The chain recombines TRBV29-1 with TRBJ2-7; D may be TRBD2 (6 bases). The CDR3 runs 15 residues. V shed 0 bases and J shed 0 bases, with 12 bases lying between them. Germline V gene lookup returns CDR1 SQVTM and CDR2 ANQGSEA. The CDR3: CSVEEAGSYSYEQYF. The CDR3 nucleotides are TGCAGCGTTGAAGAAGCGGGTTCCTACTCCTACGAGCAGTACTTC.

The table lists this clonotype with many counts. V usage is TRBV2 and J usage is TRBJ1-5; no definite D call. Trimming left V 2 bases short and J 5 bases short, with 10 bases between. The germline CDR1 and CDR2 sequences are SNHLY and FYNNEI. This CDR3 has 14 amino acids. In nucleotides, the CDR3 is TGTGCCAGCAGTGAATCGGCACCATATCAGCCCCAGCATTTT. Translated, it gives CASSESAPYQPQHF.

This clonotype has just one count. This chain joins TRBV24-1 and TRBJ1-4; D remains unclear. V was pared by 7 bases and J by 6 bases, with 14 bases between. This CDR3 region has 14 residues. Germline V CDR1 and CDR2: KGHDR, SFDVKD. The CDR3 nucleotides are TGTGCCACCAGAGAGACGGGTGGGGATGAAAAACTGTTTTTT. This gives the protein CATRETGGDEKLFF.

At least ten counts were recorded for this clonotype. This chain uses TRBV7-2 with TRBJ1-6; 7 bases agree with TRBD1. Germline values: CDR1 SGHTA, CDR2 FQGNSA. This CDR3 is built from 15 residues. Trimming at V came to 5 bases and at J to 8 bases, leaving 9 bases not matched to a gene. DNA for the CDR3: TGTGCCAGCAGCCCCTCCCGGCAGGGGGATTCACCCCTCCACTTT. Protein: CASSPSRQGDSPLHF.

There are many counts of this clonotype. The V and J genes are TRBV2 and TRBJ2-7; TRBD1 aligns across 8 bases. The J segment lost 0 bases and the V segment lost 3 bases, leaving 7 bases of the junction unmatched. CDR3 length: 16 residues. Looked up from germline, CDR1 is SNHLY and CDR2 is FYNNEI. CDR3 nucleotide sequence: TGTGCCAGCAGTGAGAGGACAGGGCCTTTCTCCTACGAGCAGTACTTC. Translated, it gives CASSERTGPFSYEQYF.

This clonotype was seen at least ten times. The gene calls are TRBV19 and TRBJ2-7; D is possibly TRBD1 (6 bases). Germline V gene sequence: CDR1 LNHDA, CDR2 SQIVND (reference sequence). The CDR3 loop spans 14 amino acids. V was clipped by 10 bases and J by 5 bases, with 21 bases between them. In nucleotides, the CDR3 is TGTGCCACCCGGGACACTCATTTCGTCGACGAGCAGTACTTC. Translated: CATRDTHFVDEQYF.

A few counts support this clonotype. J is TRBJ2-3 and V is TRBV5-6, with 7 nucleotides matching TRBD1. V shed 4 bases and J 0 bases; nucleotides not matched to a gene: 5. This CDR3 contains 15 residues. Germline lookup yields CDR1 SGHDT and CDR2 YYEEEE. This chain's CDR3 is CASSTGQLSTDTQYF. The CDR3 DNA is TGTGCCAGCAGCACGGGACAGCTAAGCACAGATACGCAGTATTTT.

This clonotype was recorded at least ten times. The chain has TRBV7-2 and TRBJ2-3; D may be TRBD1 or TRBD2 (5 bases each). The CDR3 sequence is 14 residues long. CDR1 is SGHTA, CDR2 FQGNSA, per germline. V dropped 2 bases and J dropped 3 bases, with 9 bases sitting between them. In nucleotides, the CDR3 is TGTGCCAGCAGCTTACTGGGGGTAACAGATACGCAGTATTTT. Translating gives CASSLLGVTDTQYF. The full variable domain, in which reference TRBV7-2 and TRBJ2-3 provide the parts outside the CDR3, is GAGVSQSPSNKVTEKGKDVELRCDPISGHTALYWYRQSLGQGLEFLIYFQGNSAPDKSGLPSDRFSAERTGGSVSTLTIQRTQQEDSAVYLCASSLLGVTDTQYFGPGTRLTVL.

The sample holds many counts of this clonotype. The gene calls are TRBV29-1 and TRBJ2-4, with D possibly TRBD1 on 5 matching bases. Germline lookup yields CDR1 SQVTM and CDR2 ANQGSEA. Trimming stripped 5 bases from V and 9 bases from J, with 14 bases between. CDR3 length: 12 residues. This CDR3 reads CSVLGEGSIQYF. CDR3 nucleotide sequence: TGCAGCGTTTTAGGGGAAGGTAGCATTCAGTACTTC.

The chain links TRBV18 to TRBJ1-1, with 9 bases matching TRBD1. V dropped 3 bases and J dropped 5; count of bases not matched to a gene: 4. Germline V gene data show CDR1 as KGHSH and CDR2 as LQKENI. CDR3 length: 14 residues. As DNA, the CDR3 is TGTGCCAGCTCACCCACAGGGGGCGGGACTGAAGCTTTCTTT. The encoded protein is CASSPTGGGTEAFF. Full variable domain (missing parts from reference TRBV18 and TRBJ1-1): NAGVMQNPRHLVRRRGQEARLRCSPMKGHSHVYWYRQLPEEGLKFMVYLQKENIIDESGMPKERFSAEFPKEGPSILRIQQVVRGDSAAYFCASSPTGGGTEAFFGQGTRLTVV.

This clonotype was seen a handful of times. This chain connects TRBV4-3 to TRBJ2-7, with 10 bases lining up with TRBD1. The trim removed 2 bases at V and 6 bases at J, leaving 7 bases unmatched. From germline, CDR1 is LGHNA and CDR2 YSLEER. The CDR3 consists of 15 residues. CDR3 amino acids: CASSQSGQGVGEQYF. CDR3 DNA: TGCGCCAGCAGCCAAAGCGGACAGGGGGTGGGCGAGCAGTACTTC.

This clonotype has a handful of counts. The genes are TRBV24-1 and TRBJ1-4, with D tentatively TRBD1 (5 bases). The V end was cut by 4 bases, the J end by 4 bases, with 6 bases between. Germline assignment: CDR1 KGHDR and CDR2 SFDVKD. The CDR3 has 13 residues. CDR3 DNA sequence: TGTGCCACCAGTGAGGGGGGTAATGAAAAACTGTTTTTT. Its translation is CATSEGGNEKLFF.

About this clonotype: Relative to the germline gene, one junction end is altered; a read error may explain this. The chain has TRBV10-3 and TRBJ2-3, with D possibly matching TRBD1 (6 bases). The CDR3 runs to 17 residues. Looked up from germline, CDR1 is ENHRY and CDR2 is SYGVKD. In DNA, the CDR3 is TGTGCCAGCAGTTACTCGATTCCGCAGGGGAGCACAGATACGCAGTATTTT. This gives the protein CASSYSIPQGSTDTQYF.

This clonotype turned up a few times. Mismatch with germline at one junction end may stem from a read error. The CDR3 DNA reads as TGTGCCAGCAGCGTAGAGGGCTTT. As protein: CASSVEGF. This rearrangement joins TRBV9 to TRBJ1-6; D gene ambiguous. This CDR3 has 8 residues. The germline gives CDR1 SGDLS, CDR2 YYNGEE.

This clonotype was counted ten times or more. The chain couples TRBV10-1 to TRBJ2-1, with 11 bases fitting TRBD2. The CDR3 totals 15 residues. V was pared by 2 bases and J by 5 bases, with 2 bases of the junction left unmatched. In germline, CDR1 is WNHNN, CDR2 SYGVQD (reference sequence). CDR3 amino acids: CASSEPGLADNEQFF. The CDR3 DNA follows: TGCGCCAGCAGTGAGCCGGGACTAGCGGACAATGAGCAGTTCTTC.

The chain links TRBV13 to TRBJ2-3, with D hard to call. The germline V gene encodes CDR1 PRHDT and CDR2 FYEKMQ (reference sequence). The CDR3 is 17 amino acids. V was clipped by 5 bases and J by 0 bases, with 18 bases between them. The CDR3 nucleotides read TGTGCCAGCAGCGTTCAGTTAAGGATACTTAGCACAGATACGCAGTATTTT. This sequence encodes CASSVQLRILSTDTQYF.

This clonotype was detected once. V is TRBV5-4 and J is TRBJ2-5; 7 bases agree with TRBD2. Germline CDR1 reads SGHNT; CDR2 reads YYREEE (reference sequence). The CDR3 extends over 15 amino acids. V lost 1 base to trimming and J lost 2 bases; unmatched junction nucleotides: 5. The CDR3: CASSLPGGYQETQYF. CDR3 DNA: TGTGCCAGCAGCTTGCCGGGGGGATATCAAGAGACCCAGTACTTC.